A single sample is the source of the 13 T cell receptor beta chains below, sequenced in a study of identical twins. A single record per CDR3 protein comes from TCRdb applying MiXCR to the 5' RACE reads. The repertoire holds about 890,000 distinct CDR3 sequences, with 12% as singletons. In addition, the sample was reused for a study of yellow fever vaccine responses in identical twins.

Sequenced material: PBMCs. These receptors were obtained from a young woman in good health.

The table lists this clonotype with a few counts. The CDR3 protein is CASSDPGHMNTEAFF. CDR3 sequence (DNA): TGCGCCAGCAGCGACCCGGGACATATGAACACTGAAGCTTTCTTT. The chain couples TRBV5-1 to TRBJ1-1; the D gene is possibly TRBD1 (6 bases). The V and J ends lost 4 bases and 0 bases respectively, with 13 bases between them. The germline V gene encodes CDR1 SGHRS and CDR2 YFSETQ. There are 15 residues in the CDR3.

The chain is built from TRBV7-3 and TRBJ2-1; TRBD2 is a possible D gene (5 bases). Per germline, CDR1 SGHTA and CDR2 FQGTGA. The CDR3 loop spans 15 amino acids. V was clipped by 2 bases and J by 5 bases, with 13 bases between them. CDR3 sequence: CASSLSPSRHNEQFF. In DNA form, the CDR3 reads TGTGCCAGCAGCTTATCCCCTAGCAGACACAATGAGCAGTTCTTC.

The rearrangement joins TRBV16 to TRBJ2-3; D possibly corresponds to TRBD2 (6 bases). CDR1 KGHSY and CDR2 FQNENV come from the germline V gene. The CDR3 spans 16 residues. V was clipped by 1 base and J by 2 bases, with 13 bases between them. The DNA for the CDR3 is TGTGCCAGCAGCCAATACGCTAGCGCCGTCACAGATACGCAGTATTTT. It codes for CASSQYASAVTDTQYF.

The chain couples TRBV3-1 to TRBJ2-1, with 11 bases fitting TRBD2. The V segment lost 1 base and the J segment 6 bases; nucleotides outside the gene matches: 14. This CDR3 contains 19 residues. Germline V CDR1 and CDR2: LGHDT, YNNKEL (reference sequence). The CDR3 DNA is TGTGCCAGCAGCCAAGCCCCGGCGTCCCTAGCGGGAGGAATCAATGAGCAGTTCTTC. Translation: CASSQAPASLAGGINEQFF.

This clonotype was detected only a few times. The V gene is TRBV12-3 or TRBV12-4, the J gene TRBJ2-5; D gene uncertain. V was shortened by 5 bases and J by 7 bases, with 11 bases between the two germline ends. This CDR3 has 12 residues. CDR3 amino acids: CASSGVVGTQYF. The CDR3 DNA reads as TGTGCCAGCAGTGGGGTGGTCGGGACCCAGTACTTC.

This clonotype was seen more than once but under ten times. This rearrangement joins TRBV4-1 to TRBJ1-5; D unresolved. The CDR3 consists of 15 residues. V lost 3 bases and J lost 3, with 12 bases in between. CDR1 is MGHRA and CDR2 is YSYEKL in the germline V gene. Here the CDR3 reads CASSQYRAANQPQHF. In DNA, the CDR3 is TGCGCCAGCAGCCAGTATCGGGCCGCCAATCAGCCCCAGCATTTT.

This clonotype was seen more than once but under ten times. The chain carries TRBV12-3 or TRBV12-4 and TRBJ2-3, with TRBD2 identical over 9 bases. After removal of 8 bases from V and 1 base from J, the junction contained 4 bases not matched to a gene. This CDR3 comprises 14 residues. CDR3 DNA sequence: TGTGCCAGCCAGACTAGCGGAGGCACAGATACGCAGTATTTT. Translation: CASQTSGGTDTQYF.

In its sample, this clonotype was seen many times. The V gene is TRBV29-1, the J gene TRBJ2-4; unclear D gene. CDR3 length: 12 amino acids. CDR1 SQVTM and CDR2 ANQGSEA come from the germline V gene. Trimming removed 6 bases from V and 9 bases from J, with 15 bases in between. CDR3 in DNA: TGCAGCGTCATCTGGGGTGGGCGCATTCAGTACTTC. As protein: CSVIWGGRIQYF.

The chain links TRBV4-1 to TRBJ2-5; D is undetermined. The CDR3 runs 14 residues. Trimming pared 2 bases from V and 5 bases from J, leaving 12 bases between. Germline values: CDR1 MGHRA, CDR2 YSYEKL. DNA of the CDR3: TGCGCCAGCAGCCAAATGGTTTTAGCTGAGACCCAGTACTTC. Translating gives CASSQMVLAETQYF.

The V gene is TRBV29-1, the J gene TRBJ1-1, with no clear D. Per germline, CDR1 SQVTM and CDR2 ANQGSEA. The CDR3 is 11 amino acids. Trimming took off 4 bases at V and 7 bases at J, with 10 bases between the two ends. CDR3 residues: CSVVGNDEAFF. In DNA form, the CDR3 reads TGCAGCGTTGTTGGGAACGATGAAGCTTTCTTT.

This rearrangement joins TRBV20-1 to TRBJ2-5, with a weak D call TRBD2 (6 bases). V gave up 3 bases and J gave up 7 bases, with 21 bases separating them. CDR1 DFQATT and CDR2 SNEGSKA come from the germline V gene (reference sequence). CDR3 size: 15 residues. CDR3 coding DNA: TGCAGTGCTAGGCTGGAAGGACTACCCCGGGGGACCCAGTACTTC. Its protein is CSARLEGLPRGTQYF.

The chain is built from TRBV4-2 and TRBJ2-1; D possibly corresponds to TRBD1 (6 bases). The CDR3 has 16 residues. Germline values: CDR1 LGHNA, CDR2 YNFKEQ. Trimming removed 3 bases from V and 8 bases from J, with 20 bases in between. In DNA form, the CDR3 reads TGTGCCAGCAGCCACTCAGGGGCCCAAGTCTTAGATGAGCAGTTCTTC. It encodes CASSHSGAQVLDEQFF.

This clonotype was counted between two and nine times. This chain joins TRBV4-2 and TRBJ2-5; TRBD2 matches 10 bases. The CDR3 length is 15 residues. The trim removed 1 base at V and 4 bases at J, leaving 3 bases unmatched. Germline V CDR1 and CDR2: LGHNA, YNFKEQ. Written as DNA, the CDR3 is TGTGCCAGCAGCCAAGTTAGCGGGGGGCTAGAGACCCAGTACTTC. Encoded protein: CASSQVSGGLETQYF.